This TCR beta chain comes out of a study of vaccination effects on CD4 cells after COVID-19 (dated by TCRdb to 2021 to 2024). About the full investigation: To identify antigen-specific CD4+ T cell clonotypes by their expansion, the ViraFEST assay first stimulated PBMC with viral peptide pools and then applied TCR sequencing. Participants received two doses of either the BNT162b2 or the mRNA-1273 mRNA SARS-CoV-2 vaccine. Pre-vaccine samples from a couple of convalescent patients were drawn 16 days and one week before the first dose, 142 and 148 days after COVID-19 diagnosis. Roughly 1.9 million PBMC per well were cultured with 9 to 10 ug/ml peptides in IMDM containing around 4.6% human AB serum, around 9.7 IU/ml IL-2 and gentamicin. SARS-CoV-2 spike-specific CD4+ TCR repertoires were compared before and after mRNA vaccination in COVID-19 convalescent patients and in infection-naive vaccine recipients. Altogether, 10 COVID-19 convalescent patients and several SARS-CoV-2-naive healthy vaccine recipients made up the full study. Cultures from other donors in the study were sequenced with the Oncomine TCR Beta short-read assay on an Illumina iSeq 100. The research as a whole found: Clones induced by infection and clones induced by vaccination both contracted markedly at late timepoints after vaccination, which fits with T cell responses waning over time. For convalescent patients, new clones induced by the vaccine made up most of the post-vaccine spike-reactive repertoire, and these new clones were largely distinct from the clones induced by infection. Only a small number of convalescent patients were included, and no early post-infection timepoints were available, which limited the study.

The protocol used for the library was the immunoSEQ multiplex PCR assay. DNA from the cultured and isolated CD4+ T cells underwent TCR beta CDR3 sequencing. In the source study's methods: The analysis removed non-productive TCR sequences, trimmed reads to the CDR3 region, and retained only CDR3s that were 7 or more amino acids long. Antigen-specific clonotypes were identified using the MANAFEST web app by comparison of expansion in peptide wells against reference cultures. To be called positive, a clone needed expansion at FDR<0.05 compared with the reference and with all other wells, an odds ratio greater than 5, and a frequency greater than 0.1% in two replicate wells. A clonotype was defined as cross-reactive if the clonotype was significantly expanded both in SARS-CoV-2 spike wells and in at least one common cold coronavirus spike condition. Levenshtein distance calculated with the stringdist R package was used to assess CDR3 similarity, and unrooted trees were constructed with ape in R 3.6.1. As stored in TCRdb, this immuneACCESS dataset retains in-frame rearrangements with V and J assigned. A fraction of the clones does not appear; measured against another copy, unresolved V genes explain less than half of the discrepancy, and the remainder lacks a known reason. V and J calls and clone size come straight from that table; D and trimming were deduced from the DNA. The sample table contains about 46,000 clones; only one count was recorded for approximately 74% of them. The ten largest clonotypes hold around 7.9% of the sample.

Of note for this clone: The antigen this receptor binds is unknown. Base qualities are not provided; no much larger clone lies one nucleotide away.

After about 10 days of culture, CD4+ T cells were isolated with the EasySep CD4+ T cell isolation kit. PCR-confirmed SARS-CoV-2 infection had occurred in convalescent patients between March and December 2020, before the Alpha, Beta and Delta variants emerged in the United States. Half of the culture medium was replaced with fresh IL-2-containing medium on days 3 and 7. Unless noted otherwise, every peptide stimulation condition was cultured in triplicate wells. PBMC were separated from whole blood using Ficoll-Paque Plus gradient centrifugation and were then either cryopreserved at -140C or used fresh. Genomic DNA was extracted from cultured CD4+ T cells with the QIAamp micro DNA kit. Sequencing used CD4+ T cells from PBMCs cultured without peptide, obtained before COVID-19 vaccination. The clonotype was recovered from a human donor who had a prior SARS-CoV-2 infection.

Here is the DNA: TGTGCCAGCAGCCCCAGGGGGGGGAGGTACGAGACCCAGTACTTC. It translates as CASSPRGGRYETQYF. The sequence is built from TRBV9 and TRBJ2-5; the D call is tentative, TRBD1 or TRBD2, as each matches 7 bases. Deletion took 4 bases off V and 5 bases off J, with a span of 18 bases between the germline ends. CDR1 SGDLS and CDR2 YYNGEE were looked up in the germline V gene. The CDR3 has 15 amino acids, counting the end cysteine and phenylalanine. Solely the CDR3 DNA is kept, with 45 bases framed from the first base.